These 19 T cell receptor beta chains originate from one sample sequenced in a study of molecular identifiers for immune sequencing clone quantification. TCRdb reprocessed the PCR reads via MiXCR and lists one record per CDR3 protein. The sample has about half a million distinct CDR3 sequences, roughly 24% seen once. The specimen was naive CD8+ T cells from blood, with Jurkat cell RNA spiked in. Subset denoted: FACS-sorted CD8+CD4-CCR7+CD45RA+ naive T cells. The source of these receptors is a human donor in good health. Some libraries in this study had Jurkat cell RNA spiked in.

This clonotype appeared a few times. The J gene is TRBJ2-7, the V gene TRBV7-6; 9 bases are a match to TRBD2. The CDR3 runs to 20 residues. Germline CDR1 reads SGHVS; CDR2 reads FNYEAQ. Trimming cost V 5 bases and J 0 bases; bases outside gene matches: 20. The CDR3 loop is CASSPINPPERGAHSYEQYF. Here the CDR3 DNA reads TGTGCCAGCAGCCCGATAAACCCACCTGAGCGGGGGGCCCACTCCTACGAGCAGTACTTC.

The table lists this clonotype with many counts. J is TRBJ2-7 and V is TRBV4-3; 7 nucleotides agree with TRBD2. The CDR3 has 15 residues. V trimming: 0 bases; J trimming: 2 bases; junction bases outside the gene matches: 4. In germline, CDR1 is LGHNA, CDR2 YSLEER. This CDR3 is CASSQDPSGPYEQYF. The CDR3 DNA reads as TGCGCCAGCAGCCAAGACCCTAGCGGCCCCTACGAGCAGTACTTC.

This chain uses TRBV5-4 with TRBJ2-3; 8 bases align to TRBD2. Germline V lookup: CDR1 SGHNT, CDR2 YYREEE (reference sequence). CDR3 length equals 18 residues. V lost 4 bases, J lost 2 bases, and 15 bases stayed unmatched. CDR3 region: CASSETSGLNTFTDTQYF. The DNA of the CDR3 is TGTGCCAGCAGCGAAACTAGCGGACTAAATACATTCACAGATACGCAGTATTTT.

There are many counts of this clonotype. The chain employs TRBV6-2 or TRBV6-3 and TRBJ1-5; D call uncertain. V lost 2 bases and J lost 10, with 12 bases in between. The germline V gene encodes CDR1 MNHEY and CDR2 SVGEGT. CDR3 length equals 13 residues. The CDR3 reads CASSYGTPTPQHF. DNA of the CDR3: TGTGCCAGCAGTTACGGCACCCCGACACCCCAGCATTTT.

The table lists this clonotype with a few counts. J is TRBJ1-3 and V is TRBV28; D uncertain. The CDR3 contains 15 residues. Germline CDR1 MDHEN, CDR2 SYDVKM. V dropped 5 bases and J dropped 1 base, with 12 bases sitting between them. The CDR3 DNA reads TGTGCCAGCAGTACGTCCCCGTTTTCTGGAAACACCATATATTTT. This codes for CASSTSPFSGNTIYF.

The chain joins TRBV29-1 to TRBJ2-7; D is uncertain. Deletions cut 2 bases from V and 2 bases from J, with 13 bases between. Germline CDR1 reads SQVTM; CDR2 reads ANQGSEA. The CDR3 length is 14 residues. CDR3 in amino acids: CSVELGLRPYEQYF. The CDR3 DNA reads as TGCAGCGTTGAACTCGGGTTGAGGCCCTACGAGCAGTACTTC.

J is TRBJ2-7 and V is TRBV7-2; TRBD2 matches at 10 bases. J gave up 9 bases and V 5 bases, and 16 bases lay outside the gene matches. The germline V gene encodes CDR1 SGHTA and CDR2 FQGNSA. CDR3 length equals 16 residues. The CDR3 nucleotides are TGTGCCAGCAGCCCCGGACTGGGTAGCGGGGGGCCCGCGCAGTACTTC. Protein sequence: CASSPGLGSGGPAQYF.

The genes are TRBV19 and TRBJ2-1; D unresolved. CDR3 size: 11 residues. With 3 bases removed from V and 9 bases from J, the gap between germline ends came to 6 bases. From germline, CDR1 is LNHDA and CDR2 SQIVND (reference sequence). CDR3 nucleotide sequence: TGTGCCAGTAGTATGGCCGGTGAGCAGTTCTTC. Translating gives CASSMAGEQFF.

There are many counts of this clonotype. The chain joins TRBV4-1 to TRBJ2-7; 7 bases are a match to TRBD1. After removal of 4 bases from V and 0 bases from J, the junction contained 6 bases not matched to a gene. This CDR3 is 15 amino acids long. Germline V gene sequence: CDR1 MGHRA, CDR2 YSYEKL. The CDR3 DNA follows: TGCGCCAGCAGCCTAGGCCGGGACAGCTCCTACGAGCAGTACTTC. Its translation is CASSLGRDSSYEQYF.

This clonotype has just a few counts. The chain employs TRBV7-9 and TRBJ2-5, with D tentatively TRBD1 or TRBD2 (5 bases each). The CDR3 consists of 17 residues. CDR1 and CDR2 (germline): SEHNR, FQNEAQ (reference sequence). V dropped 5 bases and J dropped 4 bases, with 23 bases sitting between them. The CDR3 region has the DNA TGTGCCAGCAGCGACCCAATGGGACCCCAGATTCGAGAGACCCAGTACTTC. Amino acids: CASSDPMGPQIRETQYF.

A remark on this clonotype: One end of the junction is discordant with germline, which a read error may explain. The chain employs TRBV28 and TRBJ2-7, with TRBD1 as a possible D gene (6 bases). Looked up from germline, CDR1 is MDHEN and CDR2 is SYDVKM. The CDR3 is 14 residues long. The chain's CDR3 is CASSLQGQGYGRCF. CDR3 coding DNA: TGTGCCAGCAGTTTACAGGGGCAGGGTTACGGGCGGTGCTTC.

The V and J genes are TRBV2 and TRBJ2-3; TRBD2 is a possible D gene (6 bases). CDR1 and CDR2 (germline): SNHLY, FYNNEI. The ends were cut back, 6 bases at V and 2 bases at J, with 15 bases in the middle. This CDR3 spans 15 amino acids. The CDR3: CASSQTWGVTDTQYF. For the CDR3, the DNA is TGTGCCAGCAGCCAGACCTGGGGGGTCACAGATACGCAGTATTTT.

The V gene is TRBV27, the J gene TRBJ1-5; unclear D gene. CDR3 size: 15 residues. From germline, CDR1 is MNHEY and CDR2 SMNVEV (reference sequence). The V end lost 6 bases, the J end lost 3 bases, and 15 bases lay between the germline ends. The CDR3 is CASSLWGASNQPQHF. As DNA, the CDR3 is TGTGCCAGCAGCCTCTGGGGTGCCTCCAATCAGCCCCAGCATTTT.

The chain joins TRBV9 to TRBJ1-2; 7 bases are a match to TRBD1. The junction had 0 bases not matched to a gene; V was cut back by 0 bases and J by 1 base. Germline lookup yields CDR1 SGDLS and CDR2 YYNGEE. The CDR3 consists of 14 residues. This chain's CDR3 is CASSVGDSNYGYTF. CDR3 coding DNA: TGTGCCAGCAGCGTAGGGGACAGTAACTATGGCTACACCTTC. The whole variable domain, remainder taken from reference TRBV9 and TRBJ1-2, is DSGVTQTPKHLITATGQRVTLRCSPRSGDLSVYWYQQSLDQGLQFLIQYYNGEERAKGNILERFSAQQFPDLHSELNLSSLELGDSALYFCASSVGDSNYGYTFGSGTRLTVV.

This clonotype was counted only a few times. CDR3 sequence (DNA): TGTGCCAGCAGTTGGACAGGGGCCCGCTCTGGGGCCAACGTCCTGACTTTC. Protein sequence: CASSWTGARSGANVLTF. V is TRBV12-3 or TRBV12-4 and J is TRBJ2-6; TRBD1 agrees at 9 bases. V lost 4 bases to trimming and J lost 0 bases; unmatched junction nucleotides: 4. This CDR3 comprises 17 residues.

In its sample, this clonotype was seen a few times. The chain joins TRBV20-1 to TRBJ2-7, with TRBD2 identical over 7 bases. CDR1 DFQATT and CDR2 SNEGSKA come from the germline V gene (reference sequence). V lost 6 bases to trimming and J lost 3 bases; unmatched junction nucleotides: 11. The CDR3 spans 14 residues. DNA of the CDR3: TGCAGTGCGGATCCTTCCTGGGGGGGCTACGAGCAGTACTTC. It codes for CSADPSWGGYEQYF.

V usage is TRBV30 and J usage is TRBJ2-7; D is unresolved. The CDR3 has 14 amino acids. CDR1 is GTSNPN, CDR2 SVGIG, per germline (reference sequence). Trimming shortened V by 0 bases and J by 0 bases, and 9 bases separated the two germline ends. The CDR3 DNA sequence: TGTGCCTGGAGTGTACACTACAGCTCCTACGAGCAGTACTTC. It codes for CAWSVHYSSYEQYF.

This chain joins TRBV5-4 and TRBJ2-5, with 7 positions matching TRBD2. The junction had 14 bases not matched to a gene; V was cut back by 0 bases and J by 9 bases. The CDR3 covers 16 residues. CDR1 and CDR2 (germline): SGHNT, YYREEE (reference sequence). CDR3 DNA sequence: TGTGCCAGCAGCTTGGGGAAGACTAGCTTGGCGGAGTCCCAGTACTTC. Protein sequence: CASSLGKTSLAESQYF.

This clonotype was observed a few times. The chain couples TRBV2 to TRBJ2-3; 7 bases line up with TRBD1. Germline CDR1 and CDR2: SNHLY and FYNNEI. The CDR3 is 16 residues long. V trimming: 5 bases; J trimming: 3 bases; junction bases outside the gene matches: 11. The CDR3 DNA sequence: TGTGCCAGCAGTACCAGAGTACAGGGACAGACAGATACGCAGTATTTT. Its translation is CASSTRVQGQTDTQYF.